This TCR beta chain originates from a study of molecular identifiers for immune sequencing clone quantification. MiXCR, run by TCRdb on the PCR reads, gives a single entry per CDR3 protein. This repertoire shows about 300,000 distinct CDR3 sequences, about 22% found once; its top ten account for over 0.7%. The CDR3 has 14 amino acids. From germline, CDR1 is GTSNPN and CDR2 SVGIG (reference sequence). V shed 6 bases and J shed 1 base, with 15 bases lying between them. This clonotype was counted a few times. The sequence came from a human donor in good health. Some libraries in this study had Jurkat cell RNA spiked in. Sequencing was performed on naive CD8+ T cells from blood, with Jurkat cell RNA spiked in. Subset of the sample: FACS-sorted CD8+CD4-CCR7+CD45RA+ naive T cells. The rearrangement uses TRBV30 and TRBJ1-1; no clear D. CDR3 loop: CACRRGRGNTEAFF. In DNA form, the CDR3 reads TGTGCCTGCCGGCGGGGTAGAGGGAACACTGAAGCTTTCTTT.